This TCR beta chain was captured in a study of regulatory T cells in long-lasting Graves disease. The wider study: For under 3 months, newly diagnosed Graves' patients had been taking antithyroid drugs. Whole-study results and caveats: Persistent Graves' patients showed less TCR diversity than newly diagnosed ones.

Regarding this clonotype: Its antigen is currently unknown.

Germline V lookup: CDR1 LGHDT, CDR2 YNNKEL (reference sequence). The CDR3 covers 15 residues. Trimming at V came to 2 bases and at J to 9 bases, leaving 12 bases not matched to a gene. Time point here: newly diagnosed GD, antithyroid drugs for less than 3 months. PBMCs were the source of the RNA used for TCR sequencing. Relying on iRepertoire HTBI primers and Arm-PCR of CDR3 regions, the team built TCR beta libraries. TCRdb fed the multiplex PCR reads into MiXCR, producing one record per CDR3 protein. The data show 550,000 to 600,000 distinct CDR3 sequences, with about 16% seen just once and around 12% held by the top ten. These sequences were also reported in another study, on T cells in Graves' hyperthyroidism and ophthalmopathy. That source notes: TCR CDR3 regions were first amplified by RT-PCR with HTBI primers.

This receptor was identified in a man aged 18-30 years with Graves disease. Sequenced here: peripheral blood mononuclear cells (PBMCs), sampled at new diagnosis, from a patient treated with antithyroid drugs. This rearrangement joins TRBV3-1 to TRBJ2-7; 8 bases match TRBD1. The CDR3 bases are TGTGCCAGCAGCCAAAGACCCGGACAGGGTCAGGGGCAGTACTTC. Translation gives CASSQRPGQGQGQYF.